The 11 T cell receptor beta chains in this list originate from one sample, sequenced in a study of regulatory T cells in long-lasting Graves disease. Time point defined: persistent/refractory GD, antithyroid drugs over 5 years with positive TRAb. The authors made the TCR library using RNA they extracted from PBMCs. The authors built TCR beta libraries using iRepertoire HTBI primers and Arm-PCR of CDR3 regions. TCRdb itself ran the multiplex PCR reads through MiXCR, one entry per CDR3 protein. The top ten clones hold just under 30% of a sample with almost 350,000 distinct CDR3 sequences, around a fifth of them seen once. Material: peripheral blood mononuclear cells (PBMCs), obtained when the disease was refractory, from a patient treated with antithyroid drugs. These receptors were taken from a female donor with Graves disease.

This clonotype was counted many times. The rearrangement uses TRBV28 and TRBJ1-1; D gene uncertain. V lost 5 bases and J lost 0, with 10 bases in between. The CDR3 consists of 14 residues. In germline, CDR1 is MDHEN, CDR2 SYDVKM. As DNA, the CDR3 is TGTGCCAGCAGTATACTGGCCTTGAACACTGAAGCTTTCTTT. This encodes CASSILALNTEAFF.

This clonotype was recorded at least ten times. V usage is TRBV28 and J usage is TRBJ2-7; possible D gene TRBD2, 6 bases. V was cut by 1 base and J by 0 bases, with 13 bases left in between. Germline V CDR1 and CDR2: MDHEN, SYDVKM. This CDR3 is 16 amino acids long. The CDR3 DNA reads TGTGCCAGCAGTTTATTCGGGAGAGGCGGCTCCTACGAGCAGTACTTC. Its protein product is CASSLFGRGGSYEQYF.

The CDR3: CASSLGGEALSYEQYF. The CDR3 nucleotides are TGTGCCAGCAGCTTAGGGGGAGAGGCCTTATCCTACGAGCAGTACTTC. This chain connects TRBV7-6 to TRBJ2-7; D might be TRBD2 (5 bases). Trimming stripped 1 base from V and 1 base from J, with 14 bases between. CDR3 length: 16 amino acids. Germline CDR1 and CDR2: SGHVS and FNYEAQ. Full variable domain (missing parts from reference TRBV7-6 and TRBJ2-7): GAGVSQSPRYKVTKRGQDVALRCDPISGHVSLYWYRQALGQGPEFLTYFNYEAQQDKSGLPNDRFSAERPEGSISTLTIQRTEQRDSAMYRCASSLGGEALSYEQYFGPGTRLTVT.

This clonotype was seen many times. The J gene is TRBJ1-6, the V gene TRBV6-1; 9 bases agree with TRBD1. Looked up from germline, CDR1 is MNHNS and CDR2 is SASEGT. Losses at the gene ends were 6 bases for V and 5 bases for J; bases not matched to a gene: 8. This CDR3 spans 16 amino acids. This CDR3 reads CASRLPGTGNNSPLHF. For the CDR3, the DNA is TGTGCCAGCAGGCTACCCGGGACAGGGAATAATTCACCCCTCCACTTT.

The chain uses TRBV2 and TRBJ2-7; TRBD1 is a possible D gene (6 bases). In germline, CDR1 is SNHLY, CDR2 FYNNEI. Trimming removed 1 base from V and 4 bases from J, with 14 bases in between. This CDR3 region has 15 residues. DNA for the CDR3: TGTGCCAGCAGTGAAGTGGGGACAATGGGGTACGAGCAGTACTTC. Translated, it gives CASSEVGTMGYEQYF.

The gene calls are TRBV18 and TRBJ2-5, with 10 bases aligning to TRBD2. The CDR3 consists of 20 residues. The V segment lost 2 bases and the J segment 4 bases; nucleotides outside the gene matches: 19. Germline assignment: CDR1 KGHSH and CDR2 LQKENI. The CDR3 sequence is CASSPADGPSGSRDLETQYF. CDR3 nucleotide sequence: TGTGCCAGCTCACCAGCTGATGGGCCTAGCGGGAGTCGGGATTTAGAGACCCAGTACTTC.

The chain couples TRBV11-2 to TRBJ1-2; possible D gene TRBD1, 6 bases. Germline CDR1 reads SGHAT; CDR2 reads FQNNGV. V lost 1 base and J lost 5, with 11 bases in between. This CDR3 is 14 amino acids long. CDR3 in amino acids: CASSLVRGRYGYTF. DNA of the CDR3: TGTGCCAGCAGCTTAGTCAGGGGAAGATATGGCTACACCTTC.

V is TRBV6-6 and J is TRBJ2-1; no definite D call. From germline, CDR1 is MNHNY and CDR2 SVGAGI (reference sequence). Trimming removed 0 bases from V and 10 bases from J, with 7 bases in between. This CDR3 comprises 12 residues. The CDR3, as DNA: TGTGCCAGCAGTTACTCGATGCCAGAGCAGTTCTTC. This sequence encodes CASSYSMPEQFF.

This clonotype was observed at least ten times. The chain is built from TRBV6-1 and TRBJ2-7; D unclear. The CDR3 sequence is 12 residues long. The germline CDR1 and CDR2 sequences are MNHNS and SASEGT. The V and J ends lost 6 bases and 4 bases respectively, with 10 bases between them. The CDR3 bases are TGTGCCAGCAGCCCTAACCTTTACGAGCAGTACTTC. This translates into CASSPNLYEQYF.

This clonotype has ten or more counts. The chain combines TRBV30 with TRBJ1-6, with D perhaps matching TRBD1 (5 bases). The germline V and J ends were trimmed by 8 bases and 8 bases, with 22 bases remaining between them. This CDR3 is 15 amino acids long. CDR1 and CDR2 from the germline V gene are GTSNPN and SVGIG (reference sequence). The DNA for the CDR3 is TGTGCCCAAACCACGCACGGGACGGAGTATTCACCCCTCCACTTT. Translating it yields CAQTTHGTEYSPLHF. Looking up the rest from reference TRBV30 and TRBJ1-6 gives the full variable domain: SQTIHQWPATLVQPVGSPLSLECTVEGTSNPNLYWYRQAAGRGLQLLFYSVGIGQISSEVPQNLSASRPQDRQFILSSKKLLLSDSGFYLCAQTTHGTEYSPLHFGNGTRLTVT.

This clonotype was recorded at least ten times. The rearrangement links TRBV7-8 to TRBJ2-5; 7 bases fit TRBD2. The CDR3 contains 12 residues. V lost 8 bases and J lost 5; bases outside the gene matches: 5. The germline CDR1 and CDR2 sequences are SGHVS and FQNEAQ. Written as DNA, the CDR3 is TGTGCCAGCGGATACGGGGGGGAGACCCAGTACTTC. Translated: CASGYGGETQYF.